The source of this TCR beta chain is a study of T cell changes during pregnancy in multiple sclerosis. The data were produced by immunoSEQ multiplex PCR, yet TCRdb's version contains in-frame clones alone and is incomplete. This repertoire shows roughly 41,000 clones, roughly 90% found once; its top ten account for about 7%. There are 15 residues in the CDR3. V lost 5 bases to trimming and J lost 5 bases; unmatched junction nucleotides: 10. Germline CDR1 MDHEN, CDR2 SYDVKM. This TCR derives from a female donor with multiple sclerosis, enrolled in a pregnancy study. J is TRBJ2-3 and V is TRBV28, with TRBD1 identical over 7 bases. The source material was CD8+ T cells from peripheral blood mononuclear cells, sampled in the third trimester of pregnancy. CDR3 loop: CASSLRQGKVDTQYF. The CDR3 DNA reads as TGTGCCAGCAGTCTACGACAGGGAAAAGTAGATACGCAGTATTTT.